This entry features one TCR beta chain sequence. These data belong to a study of shared clonotypes between healthy human individuals. Trimming removed 4 bases at V and 1 base at J, with 23 bases between. Germline CDR1 is MNHEY and CDR2 is SMNVEV (reference sequence). The CDR3 length is 18 residues. The protocol was immunoSEQ multiplex PCR, while the TCRdb copy is restricted to in-frame clones and leaves out a portion. The repertoire consists of about 2.4 million clones, with roughly 93% occurring once and the leading ten covering roughly 0.39%. Sequencing was carried out using naive CD4+ T cells from PBMCs. The subset was: CD45RA+ positively selected. The receptor was derived from a man aged 18 to 30 in good health. Some clones in this sample may be carry-over from other donors' samples. The genes are TRBV27 and TRBJ2-7; perhaps TRBD1 as D (6 bases). CDR3 in amino acids: CASSSRQASGHFSYEQYF. Here the CDR3 DNA reads TGTGCCAGCAGTTCCAGACAGGCCTCCGGCCACTTTTCCTACGAGCAGTACTTC.